Below, one T cell receptor beta chain is given with its context. Trimming at V came to 8 bases and at J to 4 bases, leaving 7 bases not matched to a gene. The CDR3 loop spans 14 amino acids. Germline lookup yields CDR1 SNHLY and CDR2 FYNNEI. These data are taken from a study of OX40 agonist ivuxolimab in advanced cancers. Profiling relied on immunoSEQ multiplex PCR, and the TCRdb table lists in-frame clones only, not all of them. The sample records about 58,000 clones, roughly nine tenths being singletons. This clonotype was obtained from an adult with an advanced solid tumor such as melanoma, head and neck, liver or kidney cancer. The V and J genes are TRBV2 and TRBJ1-2; 10 nucleotides match TRBD1. Here the sequenced sample was CD4+ or CD8+ T cells sorted from blood, taken in a trial of the OX40 agonist ivuxolimab. The CDR3 here is CASGDRGLSYGYTF. For the CDR3, the DNA is TGTGCCAGCGGCGACAGGGGGCTGAGCTATGGCTACACCTTC.